This TCR beta chain emerged from a study of naive and memory T cell subsets. Two oligonucleotides, mixed equimolar, formed the beta constant-region primer covering TRBC1 and TRBC2. The ligated cDNA underwent four PCR rounds using SP2 and nested alpha and beta constant-region primers. MiXCR, applied by TCRdb to the UMI-ligation and nested PCR reads, yields one record per CDR3 protein. The sample yields 120,000 or so distinct CDR3 sequences, roughly 36% seen once. This CDR3 spans 14 amino acids. The germline CDR1 and CDR2 sequences are MNHEY and SVGAGI. The ends were cut back, 2 bases at V and 0 bases at J, with 7 bases in the middle. Details on this clonotype: Its antigen is undetermined.

General study results and limits: RNA-based TCR counts may shift with T cell activation and differentiation. Naive and memory subsets had different power law exponents for TCR abundance.

The receptor was derived from a human donor in good health. The chain joins TRBV6-5 to TRBJ1-1; D is undetermined. What was sequenced was central memory CD4+ T cells from blood. CDR3 in amino acids: CASSYLGLNTEAFF. The DNA of the CDR3 is TGTGCCAGCAGTTACCTCGGTTTGAACACTGAAGCTTTCTTT.